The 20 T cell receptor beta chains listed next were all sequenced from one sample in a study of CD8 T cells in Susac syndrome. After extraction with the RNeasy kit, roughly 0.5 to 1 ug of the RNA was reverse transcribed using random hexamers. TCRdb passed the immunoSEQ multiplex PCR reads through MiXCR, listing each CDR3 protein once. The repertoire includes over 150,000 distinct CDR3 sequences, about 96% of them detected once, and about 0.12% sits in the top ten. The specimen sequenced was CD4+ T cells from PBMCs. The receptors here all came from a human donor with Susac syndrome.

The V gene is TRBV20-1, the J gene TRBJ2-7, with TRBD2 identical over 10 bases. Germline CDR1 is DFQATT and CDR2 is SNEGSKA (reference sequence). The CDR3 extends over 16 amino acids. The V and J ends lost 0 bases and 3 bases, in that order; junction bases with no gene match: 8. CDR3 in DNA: TGCAGTGCTAGAGATCCGCTAGCGGGAGAGCACTACGAGCAGTACTTC. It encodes CSARDPLAGEHYEQYF.

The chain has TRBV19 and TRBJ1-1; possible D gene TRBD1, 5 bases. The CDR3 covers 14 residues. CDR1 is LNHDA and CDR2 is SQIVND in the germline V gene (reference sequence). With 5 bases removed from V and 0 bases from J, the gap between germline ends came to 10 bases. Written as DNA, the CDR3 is TGTGCCAGTAGTCGGGACCACTTGAACACTGAAGCTTTCTTT. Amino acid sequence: CASSRDHLNTEAFF. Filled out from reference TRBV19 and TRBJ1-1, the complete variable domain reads DGGITQSPKYLFRKEGQNVTLSCEQNLNHDAMYWYRQDPGQGLRLIYYSQIVNDFQKGDIAEGYSVSREKKESFPLTVTSAQKNPTAFYLCASSRDHLNTEAFFGQGTRLTVV.

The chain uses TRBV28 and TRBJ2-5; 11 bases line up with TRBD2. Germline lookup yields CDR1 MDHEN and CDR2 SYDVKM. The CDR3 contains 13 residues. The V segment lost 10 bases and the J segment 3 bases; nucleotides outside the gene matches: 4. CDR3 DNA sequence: TGTGCCACCTTGGGACTAGCGGAAGAGACCCAGTACTTC. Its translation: CATLGLAEETQYF.

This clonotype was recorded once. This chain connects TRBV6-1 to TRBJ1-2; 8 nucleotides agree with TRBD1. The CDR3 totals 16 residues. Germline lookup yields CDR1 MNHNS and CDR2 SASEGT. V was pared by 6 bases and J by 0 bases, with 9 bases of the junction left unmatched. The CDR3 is CASRQGGTVANYGYTF. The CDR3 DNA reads TGTGCCAGCAGACAGGGGGGAACGGTAGCTAACTATGGCTACACCTTC.

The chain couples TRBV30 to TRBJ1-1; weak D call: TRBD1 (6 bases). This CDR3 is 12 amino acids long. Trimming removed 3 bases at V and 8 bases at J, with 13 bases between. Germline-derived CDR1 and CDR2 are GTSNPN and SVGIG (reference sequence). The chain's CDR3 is CAWSPRQVEAFF. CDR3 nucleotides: TGTGCCTGGAGCCCGAGACAGGTAGAAGCTTTCTTT.

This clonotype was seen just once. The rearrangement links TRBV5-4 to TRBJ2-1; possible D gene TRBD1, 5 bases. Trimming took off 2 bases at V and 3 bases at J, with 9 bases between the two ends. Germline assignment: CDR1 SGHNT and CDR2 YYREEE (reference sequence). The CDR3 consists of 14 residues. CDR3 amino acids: CASSFRQGYNEQFF. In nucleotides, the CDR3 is TGTGCCAGCAGCTTTCGCCAGGGCTACAATGAGCAGTTCTTC.

The CDR3 nucleotides are TGTGCCAGCAGCCCCACCGGAGCGCGCGCTAGGGATACGCAGTATTTT. This codes for CASSPTGARARDTQYF. V and J are TRBV7-6 and TRBJ2-3; D gene unclear. The germline gives CDR1 SGHVS, CDR2 FNYEAQ. The CDR3 length is 16 residues. V lost 5 bases to trimming and J lost 6 bases, with 21 bases between them.

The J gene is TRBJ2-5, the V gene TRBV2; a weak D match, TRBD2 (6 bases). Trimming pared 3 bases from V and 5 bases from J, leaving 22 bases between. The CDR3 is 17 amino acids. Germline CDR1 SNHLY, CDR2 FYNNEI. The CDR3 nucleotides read TGTGCCAGCAGTGACGGGGGTTCGGGGAGGACGTTGGAGACCCAGTACTTC. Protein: CASSDGGSGRTLETQYF.

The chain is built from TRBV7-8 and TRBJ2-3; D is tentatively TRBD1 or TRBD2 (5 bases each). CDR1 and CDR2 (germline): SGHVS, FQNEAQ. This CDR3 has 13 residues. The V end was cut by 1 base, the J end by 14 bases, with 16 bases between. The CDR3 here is CASSLVGELLVYF. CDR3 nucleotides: TGTGCCAGCAGCTTAGTAGGGGAGTTACTTGTGTATTTT.

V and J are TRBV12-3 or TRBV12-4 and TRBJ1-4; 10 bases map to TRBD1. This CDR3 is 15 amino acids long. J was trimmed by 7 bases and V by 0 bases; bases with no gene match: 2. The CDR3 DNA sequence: TGTGCCAGCAGTTTAGCGGGACAGGGGAGTGAAAAACTGTTTTTT. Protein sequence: CASSLAGQGSEKLFF.

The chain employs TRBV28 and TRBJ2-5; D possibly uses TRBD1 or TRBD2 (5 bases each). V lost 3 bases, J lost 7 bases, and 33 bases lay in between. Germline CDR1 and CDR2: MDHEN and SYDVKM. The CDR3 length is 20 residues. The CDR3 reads CASSFFPTRGEQAPPGTQYF. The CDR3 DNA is TGTGCCAGCAGTTTCTTTCCAACTAGAGGGGAACAGGCCCCTCCAGGGACCCAGTACTTC.

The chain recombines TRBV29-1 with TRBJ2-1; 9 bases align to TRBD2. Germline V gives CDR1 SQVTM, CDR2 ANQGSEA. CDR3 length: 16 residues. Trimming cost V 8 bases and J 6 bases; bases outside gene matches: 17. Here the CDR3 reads CSSIGNAGGITNEQFF. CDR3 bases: TGCAGCTCGATTGGGAATGCGGGGGGGATAACCAATGAGCAGTTCTTC.

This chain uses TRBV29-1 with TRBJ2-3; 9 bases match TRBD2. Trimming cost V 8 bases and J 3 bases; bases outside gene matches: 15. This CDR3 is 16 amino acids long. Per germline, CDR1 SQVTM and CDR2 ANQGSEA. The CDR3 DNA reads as TGCAGCTTCGGAGGGGAAGCGGGAGGATCGACAGATACGCAGTATTTT. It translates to CSFGGEAGGSTDTQYF.

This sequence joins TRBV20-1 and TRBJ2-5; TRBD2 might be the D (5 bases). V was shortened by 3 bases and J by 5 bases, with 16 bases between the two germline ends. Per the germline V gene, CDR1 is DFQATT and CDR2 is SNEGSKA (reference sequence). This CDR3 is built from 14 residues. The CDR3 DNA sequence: TGCAGTGCTAGGAGTCTAGCCTGGGAGGAGACCCAGTACTTC. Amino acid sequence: CSARSLAWEETQYF.

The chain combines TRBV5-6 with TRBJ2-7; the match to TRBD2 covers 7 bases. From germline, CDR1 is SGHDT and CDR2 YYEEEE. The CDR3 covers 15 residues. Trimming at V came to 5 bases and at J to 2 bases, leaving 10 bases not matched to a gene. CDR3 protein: CASSIWEGSAYEQYV. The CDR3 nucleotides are TGTGCCAGCAGTATCTGGGAGGGGTCGGCCTACGAGCAGTACGTC.

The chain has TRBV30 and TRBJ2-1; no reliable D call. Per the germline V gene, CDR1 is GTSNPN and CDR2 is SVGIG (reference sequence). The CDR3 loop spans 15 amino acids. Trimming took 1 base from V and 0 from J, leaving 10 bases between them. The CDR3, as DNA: TGTGCCTGGAGTGCTGGGGTCAGCTCCTACAATGAGCAGTTCTTC. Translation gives CAWSAGVSSYNEQFF.

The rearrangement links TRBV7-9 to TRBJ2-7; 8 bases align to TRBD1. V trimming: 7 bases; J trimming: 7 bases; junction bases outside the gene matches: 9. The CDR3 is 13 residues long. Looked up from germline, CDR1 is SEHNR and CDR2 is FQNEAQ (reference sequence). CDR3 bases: TGTGCCAGCACCCAGGGGGCGACGCGTGAGCAGTACTTC. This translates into CASTQGATREQYF.

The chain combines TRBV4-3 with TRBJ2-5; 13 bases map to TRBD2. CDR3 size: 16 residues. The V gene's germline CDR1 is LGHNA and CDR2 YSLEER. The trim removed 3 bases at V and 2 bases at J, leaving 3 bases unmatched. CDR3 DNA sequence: TGCGCCAGCAGCCACTCGGGACTAGCGGGACAAGAGACCCAGTACTTC. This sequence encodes CASSHSGLAGQETQYF.

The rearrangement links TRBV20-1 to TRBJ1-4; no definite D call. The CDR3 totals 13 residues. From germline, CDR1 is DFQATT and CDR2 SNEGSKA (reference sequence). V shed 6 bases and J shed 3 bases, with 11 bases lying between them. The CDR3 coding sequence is TGCAGTGCCAGCCGCCGAGCTAATGAAAAACTGTTTTTT. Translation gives CSASRRANEKLFF.

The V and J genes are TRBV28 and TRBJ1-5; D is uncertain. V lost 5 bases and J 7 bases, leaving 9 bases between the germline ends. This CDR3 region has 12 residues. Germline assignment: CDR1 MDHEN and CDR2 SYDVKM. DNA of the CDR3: TGTGCCAGCAGTCCCCGGGCCCAGCCCCAGCATTTT. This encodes CASSPRAQPQHF.